The T cell receptor beta chain described here comes from a study of PD-1 blockade in classical Hodgkin lymphoma. Whole-study findings and limits: Diversity in CD4+ TCRs, unlike that measured in CD8+ TCRs, had risen significantly by C4D1. Repertoire differences lack defined causes, possibly disease activity or prior therapy. Reported findings placed baseline TCR diversity lower in newly diagnosed patients (compared with healthy donors).

No patient escaped relapse after autologous stem cell transplantation, and brentuximab vedotin exposure varied. Regarding this clone: Its antigen is unidentified.

Here immunoSEQ multiplex PCR was the method, and the copy in TCRdb shows in-frame clones only, minus some. The profile shows tens of thousands of clones, around 67% of them singletons. This CDR3 region has 13 residues. Germline values: CDR1 SGHNT, CDR2 YYREEE (reference sequence). Specimen: peripheral blood mononuclear cells (PBMCs), collected before the second cycle of nivolumab. The TCR comes from a human donor with classical Hodgkin lymphoma. The rearrangement links TRBV5-4 to TRBJ2-5, with D possibly TRBD1 on 5 matching bases. The end of the DNA aligns better with TRBJ2-7, so the J call may be wrong. CDR3 nucleotide sequence: TGTGCCAGCGCGCCAGGGCTGTCCTACGAGCAGTACTTC. This translates into CASAPGLSYEQYF.